This T cell receptor beta chain is drawn from a study of cytomegalovirus exposure and HLA in healthy donors. A word on this clone: The DNA is omitted, as the CDR3 cannot be located on it reliably, and the CDR3 follows TCRdb's listing.

PCR used 60 Vbeta primers and 13 Jbeta primers. The method was immunoSEQ multiplex PCR; TCRdb's version includes in-frame clones alone and lacks a portion of them. The sample carries some 94,000 clones, over 65% recorded once. The CDR3 region is 17 residues in length, termini included. The TCR originated in a middle-aged man in good health and CMV-seronegative. The sample taken for sequencing was PBMCs. V usage is TRBV21-1 and J usage is TRBJ1-3; the D call of TRBD1 is as the table states it, not checked on the DNA. TRBV21-1 is reported as a pseudogene. The CDR3 is CASSNWGTGTPGNTIYF.